These 25 T cell receptor beta chains originate from one sample sequenced in a study of T cells after yellow fever vaccination. TCRdb processed the 5' RACE reads anew with MiXCR; each CDR3 protein has one entry. Of about 150,000 distinct CDR3 sequences listed, roughly 6.7% were seen once; the top ten hold approximately 0.59%. Sequenced material: CD4+ T cells sorted from PBMCs, taken 10 days after the yellow fever booster vaccination. These receptors originate from a man aged 25-45 years who received the YFV17D yellow fever vaccine.

The sample holds many counts of this clonotype. This chain joins TRBV5-1 and TRBJ2-5; no reliable D call. CDR3 size: 13 residues. Trimming cost V 4 bases and J 0 bases, with 7 bases left between them. The germline V gene encodes CDR1 SGHRS and CDR2 YFSETQ. This CDR3 reads CASSLPYQETQYF. In DNA, the CDR3 is TGCGCCAGCAGCCTTCCGTACCAAGAGACCCAGTACTTC.

This clonotype was picked up many times. The chain links TRBV6-2 or TRBV6-3 to TRBJ1-2; the D gene is possibly TRBD1 (6 bases). The germline V gene encodes CDR1 MNHEY and CDR2 SVGEGT. Trimming shortened V by 2 bases and J by 5 bases, and 9 bases separated the two germline ends. The CDR3 sequence is 13 residues long. CDR3 residues: CASSYLGQYGYTF. In nucleotides, the CDR3 is TGTGCCAGCAGTTACCTCGGACAGTATGGCTACACCTTC.

This clonotype occurred many times. The rearrangement uses TRBV29-1 and TRBJ2-5, with a possible D match to TRBD2 (5 bases). V was pared by 5 bases and J by 4 bases, with 11 bases between. This CDR3 comprises 12 residues. Germline lookup yields CDR1 SQVTM and CDR2 ANQGSEA. DNA for the CDR3: TGCAGCGTTACGGCGGGCCTAGAGACCCAGTACTTC. Its translation: CSVTAGLETQYF.

This clonotype was counted ten times or more. The chain combines TRBV5-1 with TRBJ2-1; tentative D call: TRBD2 (6 bases). The CDR3 is made up of 15 amino acids. CDR1 SGHRS and CDR2 YFSETQ come from the germline V gene. V was clipped by 4 bases and J by 7 bases, with 18 bases between them. The CDR3 loop is CASSGGLLGGNEQFF. CDR3 nucleotide sequence: TGCGCCAGCAGCGGGGGACTTTTAGGTGGGAATGAGCAGTTCTTC.

This clonotype was counted a few times. The chain carries TRBV27 and TRBJ1-2, with D maybe TRBD1 (6 bases). The germline V and J ends were trimmed by 6 bases and 8 bases, with 16 bases remaining between them. Germline V gene sequence: CDR1 MNHEY, CDR2 SMNVEV (reference sequence). There are 13 residues in the CDR3. The CDR3 sequence is CASSSGVLGGYTF. In nucleotides, the CDR3 is TGTGCCAGCAGCTCAGGGGTCCTTGGAGGCTACACCTTC.

This clonotype showed up many times. Here the CDR3 DNA reads TGTGCCAGCAGTGGGTTTGGCCGGCAAAGAGGTAGCGAGCAGTACTTC. Amino acids: CASSGFGRQRGSEQYF. V is TRBV25-1 and J is TRBJ2-7; D gene unclear. V lost 4 bases and J 6 bases, leaving 22 bases between the germline ends. This CDR3 has 16 amino acids. Germline V CDR1 and CDR2: MGHDK, SYGVNS.

The sample holds many counts of this clonotype. This chain uses TRBV5-1 with TRBJ2-1, with D unclear. Germline CDR1 and CDR2: SGHRS and YFSETQ. The CDR3 spans 11 residues. Trimming stripped 7 bases from V and 5 bases from J, with 7 bases between. The CDR3 reads CASFINNEQFF. For the CDR3, the DNA is TGCGCCAGCTTCATTAACAATGAGCAGTTCTTC.

This clonotype was detected ten times or more. V usage is TRBV7-9 and J usage is TRBJ2-1, with D possibly TRBD2 on 5 matching bases. Looked up from germline, CDR1 is SEHNR and CDR2 is FQNEAQ (reference sequence). Trimming shortened V by 6 bases and J by 3 bases, and 15 bases separated the two germline ends. The CDR3 totals 15 residues. The CDR3, as DNA: TGTGCCAGCAGTTTTGGACTTAACAGCTACAATGAGCAGTTCTTC. Its protein is CASSFGLNSYNEQFF.

This clonotype has a count of ten or more. The rearrangement links TRBV20-1 to TRBJ2-1, with D unresolved. The germline V gene has CDR1 DFQATT and CDR2 SNEGSKA (reference sequence). CDR3 size: 14 residues. V was pared by 1 base and J by 0 bases, with 7 bases between. The CDR3 DNA sequence: TGCAGTGCTAGAGGAGGTGACTCCTACAATGAGCAGTTCTTC. This sequence encodes CSARGGDSYNEQFF.

At least ten counts were recorded for this clonotype. The rearrangement joins TRBV10-2 to TRBJ1-2; the match to TRBD1 covers 9 bases. This CDR3 spans 12 amino acids. Germline CDR1 reads WSHSY; CDR2 reads SAAADI. Trimming removed 6 bases from V and 9 bases from J; junction bases left unmatched: 5. The CDR3 bases are TGCGCCAGCAGGGACGGACAGGGGCGCTACACCTTC. This gives the protein CASRDGQGRYTF.

This clonotype was recorded at least ten times. The rearrangement links TRBV5-6 to TRBJ1-1; D might be TRBD1 (5 bases). From germline, CDR1 is SGHDT and CDR2 YYEEEE. Trimming took 3 bases from V and 8 from J, leaving 17 bases between them. The CDR3 is 14 amino acids. Here the CDR3 DNA reads TGTGCCAGCAGCTGGGGACTCACAGCCGTAGAAGCTTTCTTT. This codes for CASSWGLTAVEAFF.

This clonotype was counted at least ten times. The chain recombines TRBV2 with TRBJ2-3, with TRBD2 matching over 13 bases. Looked up from germline, CDR1 is SNHLY and CDR2 is FYNNEI. The CDR3 is made up of 14 amino acids. V shed 7 bases and J 6 bases; nucleotides not matched to a gene: 4. CDR3 residues: CASIRTSGSDTQYF. The CDR3 coding sequence is TGTGCCAGCATCAGGACTAGCGGGAGCGATACGCAGTATTTT.

This clonotype was seen repeatedly, ten times or more. One end of the junction is discordant with germline, which a read error may explain. The rearrangement joins TRBV5-1 to TRBJ2-5; the match to TRBD2 covers 11 bases. Per the germline V gene, CDR1 is SGHRS and CDR2 is YFSETQ. The CDR3 covers 16 residues. As DNA, the CDR3 is TGCGCCAGCAGTTTGGGACTAGCGGCCTACCAAGAGACCCAGTACTTC. Its protein product is CASSLGLAAYQETQYF.

This clonotype has a count of ten or more. V is TRBV4-3 and J is TRBJ1-4, with no clear D. Germline CDR1 LGHNA, CDR2 YSLEER. V shed 5 bases and J shed 8 bases, with 15 bases lying between them. The CDR3 consists of 14 residues. The CDR3 loop reads CASSTIGRGEKLFF. As DNA, the CDR3 is TGCGCCAGCAGCACGATCGGGCGAGGGGAAAAACTGTTTTTT.

This clonotype showed up many times. This chain links TRBV7-2 with TRBJ2-5; D gene uncertain. Germline V gene data show CDR1 as SGHTA and CDR2 as FQGNSA. The germline V and J ends were trimmed by 3 bases and 7 bases, with 12 bases remaining between them. The CDR3 contains 13 residues. The DNA for the CDR3 is TGTGCCAGCAGCTTTACCCAACTCCCGACCCAGTACTTC. Its translation: CASSFTQLPTQYF.

This clonotype occurred many times. This chain connects TRBV7-3 to TRBJ2-5; 8 nucleotides line up with TRBD2. Per the germline V gene, CDR1 is SGHTA and CDR2 is FQGTGA. The CDR3 has 14 amino acids. Unmatched junction bases numbered 7, after V lost 5 bases and J lost 5 bases. CDR3 protein: CASSDPGTSETQYF. CDR3 bases: TGTGCCAGCAGCGACCCCGGGACTAGTGAGACCCAGTACTTC.

The chain employs TRBV28 and TRBJ2-5; the D is unclear. CDR1 is MDHEN, CDR2 SYDVKM, per germline. V lost 2 bases to trimming and J lost 5 bases, with 12 bases between them. The CDR3 has 14 amino acids. CDR3 sequence: CASSLRPGLETQYF. DNA for the CDR3: TGTGCCAGCAGTTTACGTCCAGGATTGGAGACCCAGTACTTC.

This clonotype was recorded at least ten times. CDR3 loop: CASSFYGDSSYYEQYF. The CDR3 nucleotides read TGCGCCAGCAGCTTTTACGGCGACTCGTCTTACTACGAGCAGTACTTC. V gene TRBV5-1 combines with J gene TRBJ2-7; no definite D call. The CDR3 is made up of 16 amino acids. Between the trimmed V and J ends, which lost 2 bases and 3 bases, there was a span of 18 bases. Germline-derived CDR1 and CDR2 are SGHRS and YFSETQ.

This clonotype was counted ten times or more. Sequence at one end of the junction differs from germline and may be a read error. The chain carries TRBV7-9 and TRBJ2-7; no clear D. Per germline, CDR1 SEHNR and CDR2 FQNEAQ (reference sequence). This CDR3 spans 13 amino acids. The CDR3 loop is CASSPRSTALPEF. DNA for the CDR3: TGTGCCAGCAGCCCCCGTTCGACCGCACTGCCGGAATTC.

CDR3 bases: TGCAGTGCCGAAGACAGGACGGCTAGCACAGATACGCAGTATTTT. Amino acid sequence: CSAEDRTASTDTQYF. V is TRBV20-1 and J is TRBJ2-3; a possible D gene is TRBD1 (6 bases). Germline V CDR1 and CDR2: DFQATT, SNEGSKA (reference sequence). Trimming shortened V by 6 bases and J by 0 bases, and 16 bases separated the two germline ends. This CDR3 is built from 15 residues.

This clonotype was found a few times. The chain uses TRBV6-5 and TRBJ2-3, with unresolved D. CDR3 length: 13 residues. The ends were cut back, 3 bases at V and 1 base at J, with 5 bases in the middle. The germline V gene has CDR1 MNHEY and CDR2 SVGAGI. The CDR3 sequence: CASSYRGTDTQYF. The DNA of the CDR3 is TGTGCCAGCAGTTATCGGGGCACAGATACGCAGTATTTT.

This clonotype was counted ten times or more. The junction differs from germline at one of its ends, possibly a read error. The CDR3 sequence is CASSLAGPGQPQHF. The DNA of the CDR3 is TGTGCCAGCAGCCTAGCCGGTCCTGGGCAGCCCCAGCATTTT. The rearrangement joins TRBV7-2 to TRBJ1-5, with D unresolved. This CDR3 has 14 amino acids. Germline CDR1 and CDR2: SGHTA and FQGNSA.

CDR3 sequence (DNA): TGCAGTGCTAGAGATGGACAGGGGGGATGGACCTACGAGCAGTACTTC. Translating it yields CSARDGQGGWTYEQYF. The gene calls are TRBV20-1 and TRBJ2-7; 10 bases align to TRBD1. The CDR3 runs to 16 residues. Germline values: CDR1 DFQATT, CDR2 SNEGSKA (reference sequence). Germline trimming cut 0 bases from V and 2 bases from J; bases unmatched to any gene: 7.

This clonotype was counted many times. This chain joins TRBV6-5 and TRBJ2-7, with TRBD2 identical over 11 bases. With 6 bases clipped from V and 2 bases from J, the junction kept 0 bases outside the gene matches. Germline V lookup: CDR1 MNHEY, CDR2 SVGAGI. This CDR3 is built from 13 residues. The CDR3 reads CASRTSGTYEQYF. The CDR3 nucleotides are TGTGCCAGCAGGACTAGCGGGACCTACGAGCAGTACTTC.

This clonotype was seen many times. The V and J genes are TRBV9 and TRBJ2-2; 8 bases map to TRBD2. V lost 0 bases, J lost 1 base, and 8 bases stayed unmatched. The CDR3 is made up of 18 amino acids. The germline V gene encodes CDR1 SGDLS and CDR2 YYNGEE. The CDR3 DNA reads as TGTGCCAGCAGCGTAGTTACTAGCGGAGGGCGGAACACCGGGGAGCTGTTTTTT. This codes for CASSVVTSGGRNTGELFF.